This passage covers 21 T cell receptor beta chains from one sample sequenced in a study of blood T cells in healthy people across ages. With a J-beta primer mix and a sample-barcoded 5' primer, a second PCR ran about 7 to 12 cycles. TCRdb processed the 5' RACE reads anew with MiXCR; each CDR3 protein has one entry. Of 550,000 to 700,000 distinct CDR3 sequences in the sample, 25% to 30% were seen once. The sample comprised blood. These receptors originate from a woman aged 70-85 years in good health.

V and J are TRBV6-6 and TRBJ2-1; maybe TRBD2 (6 bases). This CDR3 spans 16 amino acids. Germline CDR1 is MNHNY and CDR2 is SVGAGI (reference sequence). Trimming removed 6 bases at V and 0 bases at J, with 15 bases between. CDR3 in amino acids: CASSEEGLSSYNEQFF. Written as DNA, the CDR3 is TGTGCCAGCAGCGAGGAGGGTCTGAGCTCCTACAATGAGCAGTTCTTC.

This sequence joins TRBV5-8 and TRBJ2-5, with D hard to call. The V end was cut by 7 bases, the J end by 4 bases, with 14 bases between. Germline V CDR1 and CDR2: SGHTS, YDEGEE. This CDR3 has 13 amino acids. The CDR3 loop is CASRFVGPETQYF. The DNA of the CDR3 is TGTGCCAGCCGATTCGTCGGGCCAGAGACCCAGTACTTC.

This rearrangement joins TRBV29-1 to TRBJ2-5; D gene ambiguous. The CDR3 covers 11 residues. The V gene's germline CDR1 is SQVTM and CDR2 ANQGSEA. V lost 6 bases to trimming and J lost 1 base, with 6 bases between them. In DNA form, the CDR3 reads TGCAGCGTACAGCCCCAAGAGACCCAGTACTTC. Its protein is CSVQPQETQYF.

In this sample, this clonotype turned up a few times. The V call is TRBV9, the J call TRBJ2-1; 10 nucleotides line up with TRBD2. V was clipped by 3 bases and J by 5 bases; unmatched bases: 11. The CDR3 loop spans 17 amino acids. The germline gives CDR1 SGDLS, CDR2 YYNGEE. The CDR3 protein is CASSAPRSGGANNEQFF. The DNA for the CDR3 is TGTGCCAGCAGCGCCCCCCGGAGCGGGGGGGCCAACAATGAGCAGTTCTTC.

This chain links TRBV12-3 or TRBV12-4 with TRBJ1-1; D not certain. The CDR3 spans 17 residues. V gave up 4 bases and J gave up 1 base, with 19 bases separating them. CDR3 amino acids: CASSSSTASTRNTEAFF. The DNA of the CDR3 is TGTGCCAGCAGTTCAAGTACCGCATCGACACGGAACACTGAAGCTTTCTTT.

The V gene is TRBV7-8, the J gene TRBJ2-3; no firm D call. Germline V CDR1 and CDR2: SGHVS, FQNEAQ. Trimming removed 1 base from V and 2 bases from J, with 7 bases in between. CDR3 length: 14 amino acids. The CDR3 region has the DNA TGTGCCAGCAGCTTAGGATTCGACACAGATACGCAGTATTTT. Residues: CASSLGFDTDTQYF.

This clonotype was detected a few times. The chain employs TRBV10-3 and TRBJ1-1, with a weak D call TRBD1 (6 bases). The V gene's germline CDR1 is ENHRY and CDR2 SYGVKD. CDR3 length: 14 residues. V was cut by 7 bases and J by 1 base, with 13 bases left in between. The DNA for the CDR3 is TGTGCCATCAATGAACAGGGCTCGAACACTGAAGCTTTCTTT. This translates into CAINEQGSNTEAFF.

Only a few counts were recorded for this clonotype. V gene TRBV20-1 combines with J gene TRBJ2-5, with 7 bases fitting TRBD2. Germline V lookup: CDR1 DFQATT, CDR2 SNEGSKA (reference sequence). Trimming at V came to 5 bases and at J to 0 bases, leaving 12 bases not matched to a gene. The CDR3 consists of 16 residues. The CDR3 loop is CSAPPPSGVYQETQYF. CDR3 in DNA: TGCAGTGCTCCCCCGCCCAGCGGGGTATACCAAGAGACCCAGTACTTC.

The table lists this clonotype with a few counts. This chain links TRBV10-3 with TRBJ2-5; TRBD2 agrees at 8 bases. The J call may be wrong; the DNA end is better matched by TRBJ2-1. The CDR3 has 16 amino acids. Looked up from germline, CDR1 is ENHRY and CDR2 is SYGVKD. The CDR3: CAISDSSGGPHNEQFF. Here the CDR3 DNA reads TGTGCCATCAGTGACTCAAGCGGGGGTCCCCACAATGAGCAGTTCTTC.

The rearrangement uses TRBV5-1 and TRBJ1-4, with D possibly TRBD1 on 6 matching bases. Per germline, CDR1 SGHRS and CDR2 YFSETQ. The CDR3 covers 16 residues. V shed 3 bases and J shed 4 bases, with 16 bases lying between them. The CDR3 is CASSYLGQTINEKLFF. CDR3 sequence (DNA): TGCGCCAGCAGCTACCTAGGACAGACTATTAATGAAAAACTGTTTTTT.

The chain has TRBV10-1 and TRBJ2-1, with TRBD2 identical over 11 bases. J gave up 6 bases and V 2 bases, and 3 bases lay outside the gene matches. CDR1 is WNHNN, CDR2 SYGVQD, per germline (reference sequence). This CDR3 has 15 residues. CDR3 nucleotides: TGCGCCAGCAGTGAGGGACTAGCGGGTCGCAATGAGCAGTTCTTC. Protein product: CASSEGLAGRNEQFF.

This chain uses TRBV29-1 with TRBJ2-7; 8 bases match TRBD2. CDR1 is SQVTM and CDR2 is ANQGSEA in the germline V gene. The junction had 4 bases not matched to a gene; V was cut back by 6 bases and J by 3 bases. The CDR3 totals 12 residues. DNA for the CDR3: TGCAGCGTCGGGGGGGCAGACTACGAGCAGTACTTC. The encoded protein is CSVGGADYEQYF.

This chain joins TRBV12-3 or TRBV12-4 and TRBJ2-5; TRBD1 matches at 8 bases. The CDR3 loop spans 15 amino acids. Trimming removed 6 bases from V and 1 base from J; junction bases left unmatched: 7. The CDR3 DNA is TGTGCCAGCAGCCCTAACACAGGGGGCCAAGAGACCCAGTACTTC. The encoded protein is CASSPNTGGQETQYF.

This rearrangement joins TRBV6-1 to TRBJ2-7, with 8 positions matching TRBD1. CDR3 length equals 14 residues. CDR1 and CDR2 (germline): MNHNS, SASEGT. V shed 6 bases, J shed 6 bases, and the junction held 10 bases outside the gene matches. The CDR3 coding sequence is TGTGCCAGCAGCTTGGGACAGGTGACTCGCGAGCAGTACTTC. Translated: CASSLGQVTREQYF.

Notes on this clonotype: A much larger clone lies one base from this, so it may be a read error. The chain combines TRBV4-3 with TRBJ2-7, with D hard to call. CDR3 size: 15 residues. Trimming took 1 base from V and 2 from J, leaving 12 bases between them. The V gene's germline CDR1 is LGHNA and CDR2 YSLEER. The CDR3 coding sequence is TGCGCCAGCAGCCAAGTGCTGCAGAGCCCCTACGAGCAGTACTTC. This encodes CASSQVLQSPYEQYF.

This clonotype was detected a few times. The chain employs TRBV5-1 and TRBJ2-2; TRBD1 agrees at 9 bases. Per germline, CDR1 SGHRS and CDR2 YFSETQ. The J segment lost 5 bases and the V segment lost 4 bases, leaving 6 bases of the junction unmatched. This CDR3 contains 15 residues. Here the CDR3 DNA reads TGCGCCAGCAGCCCCGGACAGGGGTTAACCGGGGAGCTGTTTTTT. The encoded protein is CASSPGQGLTGELFF.

This clonotype has just a few counts. V is TRBV30 and J is TRBJ2-5, with 8 bases identical to TRBD1. CDR3 size: 14 residues. Germline V gene lookup returns CDR1 GTSNPN and CDR2 SVGIG (reference sequence). J lost 2 bases, V lost 5 bases, and 7 bases had no gene match. CDR3 residues: CAWERTGSQETQYF. CDR3 coding DNA: TGTGCCTGGGAAAGGACAGGGAGTCAAGAGACCCAGTACTTC.

The chain joins TRBV6-2 or TRBV6-3 to TRBJ2-7, with D unclear. Trimming took off 0 bases at V and 6 bases at J, with 6 bases between the two ends. The CDR3 is 12 residues long. Germline CDR1 MNHEY, CDR2 SVGEGT. DNA of the CDR3: TGTGCCAGCAGTTACTCGGTGGGCGAGCAGTACTTC. Translation: CASSYSVGEQYF.

The J gene is TRBJ1-4, the V gene TRBV14; D is undetermined. In germline, CDR1 is SGHDN, CDR2 FVKESK. The CDR3 has 16 residues. V lost 6 bases, J lost 3 bases, and 17 bases lay in between. This CDR3 is CASSPLGYPANEKLFF. DNA of the CDR3: TGTGCCAGCAGTCCACTGGGGTATCCAGCTAATGAAAAACTGTTTTTT.

V gene TRBV3-1 combines with J gene TRBJ2-7, with D tentatively TRBD1 (6 bases). Looked up from germline, CDR1 is LGHDT and CDR2 is YNNKEL (reference sequence). The CDR3 runs to 13 residues. Trimming removed 8 bases from V and 2 bases from J, with 13 bases in between. The CDR3 region is CASRLQGTYEQYF. CDR3 sequence (DNA): TGTGCCAGCCGTTTACAGGGAACCTACGAGCAGTACTTC.

In its sample, this clonotype was seen a few times. This sequence joins TRBV12-3 or TRBV12-4 and TRBJ2-7, with unresolved D. Trimming cost V 4 bases and J 0 bases, with 13 bases left between them. The CDR3 has 15 residues. The CDR3 protein is CASSSGQTGSYEQYF. CDR3 bases: TGTGCCAGCAGTTCTGGCCAGACCGGCTCCTACGAGCAGTACTTC.